This is a list of T cell receptor beta chains from one sample in a study of early stage breast cancer tumors. The data were produced by immunoSEQ multiplex PCR, yet TCRdb's version contains in-frame clones alone and is incomplete. The profile covers over 7,500 clones, with around 60% appearing a single time and 12% taken by the ten largest. Sequencing was performed on breast tumor tissue. These receptors originate from a person between 60 and 69 years old with breast cancer. Each CDR3 is given with its conserved first and last residue.

CASSFGARKKLFF	13	TRBV7-2	TRBJ1-4
CAISDTGQAFF	11	TRBV10-3	TRBJ1-1
CASSRTGNTGELFF	14	TRBV5-4	TRBJ2-2
CASSVGGQQPQHF	13	TRBV2	TRBJ1-5
CAINRVSTDTQYF	13	TRBV10-3	TRBJ2-3
CASSLRSSGANVLTF	15	TRBV7-9	TRBJ2-6
CASSSPGQEYQETQYF	16	TRBV5-1	TRBJ2-5
CASSLDGTGGGVGGYTF	17	TRBV5-4	TRBJ1-2
CASSEGGFYGYTF	13	TRBV2	TRBJ1-2
CASSYSTLVSNQPQHF	16	TRBV6-6	TRBJ1-5
CASSLETSGGGNEQFF	16	TRBV6-5	TRBJ2-1
CASSLPPDRAQGYTF	15	TRBV13	TRBJ1-2
CASSLSLGADSEKLFF	16	TRBV28	TRBJ1-4
CASIFGGAGQPQHF	14	TRBV6-1	TRBJ1-5
CASSLWTGEVRNEQFF	16	TRBV5-8	TRBJ2-1